What follows is one T cell receptor beta chain and its context. The antigen remains undetermined. These data come from a study of T cells expressing NK-cell markers. In germline, CDR1 is SGHRS, CDR2 YFSETQ. The CDR3 length is 11 residues. After re-calling the 5' RACE reads, TCRdb lists one entry per CDR3 protein, DNA absent. This table holds some 440,000 distinct CDR3 sequences. Study findings and constraints: Researchers report these clonotypes also headed the CD3+CD56-NKG2C+ fraction in several donors. In 5 or 6 donors, dominant CD3+CD56+NKG2C+ clonotypes ranked among the top 10 CD8+ clonotypes.

The sequence derives from a woman aged 50 to 65 in good health. Sequencing used blood T cells: a sorted CD56 or NKG2C T cell subset, CD4+ or CD8+ T cells, or bulk PBMC T cells (not recorded which). The V and J genes are TRBV5-1 and TRBJ1-2; the TCRdb call, TRBD1, lacks DNA for checking. The CDR3 sequence: CASGQDYGYTF. Combining the CDR3 with reference TRBV5-1 and TRBJ1-2 gives the whole variable domain KAGVTQTPRYLIKTRGQQVTLSCSPISGHRSVSWYQQTPGQGLQFLFEYFSETQRNKGNFPGRFSGRQFSNSRSEMNVSTLELGDSALYLCASGQDYGYTFGSGTRLTVV.